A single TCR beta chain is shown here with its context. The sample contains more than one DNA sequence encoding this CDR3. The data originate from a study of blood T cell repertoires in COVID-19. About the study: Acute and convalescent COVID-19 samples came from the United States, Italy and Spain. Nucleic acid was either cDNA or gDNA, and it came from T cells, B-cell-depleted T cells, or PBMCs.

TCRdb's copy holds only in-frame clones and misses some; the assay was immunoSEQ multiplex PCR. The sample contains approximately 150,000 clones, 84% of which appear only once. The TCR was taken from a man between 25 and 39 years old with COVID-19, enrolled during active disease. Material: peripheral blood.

The CDR3, as DNA: TGTGCCAGCTCACCAGGGCTAGCGGCATACAATGAGCAGTTCTTC. Its protein is CASSPGLAAYNEQFF. The rearrangement uses TRBV18 and TRBJ2-1, with TRBD2 matching over 7 bases. Trimming removed 2 bases from V and 4 bases from J; junction bases left unmatched: 5. Germline V lookup: CDR1 KGHSH, CDR2 LQKENI. The CDR3 loop spans 15 amino acids. Full variable domain (rest looked up from reference TRBV18 and TRBJ2-1): NAGVMQNPRHLVRRRGQEARLRCSPMKGHSHVYWYRQLPEEGLKFMVYLQKENIIDESGMPKERFSAEFPKEGPSILRIQQVVRGDSAAYFCASSPGLAAYNEQFFGPGTRLTVL.